The 4 T cell receptor beta chains below come from one sample, sequenced in a study of blood T cell repertoires in COVID-19. Sequencing used immunoSEQ multiplex PCR; TCRdb keeps in-frame clones, though not all of them. The sample lists approximately 410,000 clones, roughly 85% occurring once. Input material: peripheral blood. Receptors were obtained from a woman in her 30s with active or convalescent COVID-19.

The gene calls are TRBV27 and TRBJ2-1; 8 positions agree with TRBD1. The CDR3 spans 18 residues. V lost 0 bases and J lost 0; bases outside the gene matches: 7. Germline V lookup: CDR1 MNHEY, CDR2 SMNVEV (reference sequence). CDR3 DNA: TGTGCCAGCAGTTTATCAGCAGGGGGCCATAGCTCCTACAATGAGCAGTTCTTC. This sequence encodes CASSLSAGGHSSYNEQFF.

J is TRBJ1-1 and V is TRBV2; TRBD1 matches 8 bases. This CDR3 has 14 residues. J was trimmed by 4 bases and V by 7 bases; bases with no gene match: 8. Germline CDR1 is SNHLY and CDR2 is FYNNEI. The CDR3 bases are TGTGCCAGCATGAGAGGACAGGGTGGCACTGAAGCTTTCTTT. Amino acids: CASMRGQGGTEAFF.

J is TRBJ1-2 and V is TRBV5-1; TRBD1 matches at 7 bases. Looked up from germline, CDR1 is SGHRS and CDR2 is YFSETQ. Trimming took 2 bases from V and 4 from J; bases not matched to a gene: 5. CDR3 length: 14 amino acids. This chain's CDR3 is CASSFRGRTYGYTF. DNA of the CDR3: TGCGCCAGCAGCTTCAGGGGGAGGACCTATGGCTACACCTTC.

The chain recombines TRBV4-1 with TRBJ2-7; 8 nucleotides agree with TRBD1. Trimming at V came to 0 bases and at J to 1 base, leaving 8 bases not matched to a gene. Germline V gene sequence: CDR1 MGHRA, CDR2 YSYEKL. The CDR3 has 17 amino acids. The CDR3 DNA reads as TGCGCCAGCAGCCAAGATGGACGGACAGGGATATCCTACGAGCAGTACTTC. Residues: CASSQDGRTGISYEQYF.